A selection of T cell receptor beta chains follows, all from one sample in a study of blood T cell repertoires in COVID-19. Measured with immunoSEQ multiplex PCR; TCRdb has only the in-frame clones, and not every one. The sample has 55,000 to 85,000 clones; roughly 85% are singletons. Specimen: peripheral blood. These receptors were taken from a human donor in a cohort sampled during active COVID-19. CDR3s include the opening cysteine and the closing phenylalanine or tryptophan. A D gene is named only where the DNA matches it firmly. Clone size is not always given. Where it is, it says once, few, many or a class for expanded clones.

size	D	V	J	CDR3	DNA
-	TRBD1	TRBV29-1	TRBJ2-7	CSVEGGTGSYEQYF	TGCAGCGTTGAGGGGGGGACAGGGTCGTACGAGCAGTACTTC
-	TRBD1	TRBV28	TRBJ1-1	CASRTGTGNTEAFF	TGTGCCAGCAGAACCGGGACAGGGAACACTGAAGCTTTCTTT
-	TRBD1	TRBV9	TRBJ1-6	CASSVVGTEPSPLHF	TGTGCCAGCAGCGTAGTGGGGACAGAACCTTCACCCCTCCACTTT
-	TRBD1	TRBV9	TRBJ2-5	CASSPRDRETQYF	TGTGCCAGCAGCCCTCGGGACAGAGAGACCCAGTACTTC
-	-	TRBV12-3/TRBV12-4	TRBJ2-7	CASSGGPWEQYF	TGTGCCAGCAGCGGGGGGCCTTGGGAGCAGTACTTC
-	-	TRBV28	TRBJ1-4	CASSLWGTGSEKLFF	TGTGCCAGCAGTTTATGGGGCACCGGGAGTGAAAAACTGTTTTTT
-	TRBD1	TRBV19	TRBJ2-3	CASSTPAGGSTDTQYF	TGTGCCAGTAGTACCCCGGCAGGGGGTTCCACAGATACGCAGTATTTT
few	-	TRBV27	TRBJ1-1	CASTSDRPYTEAFF	TGTGCCAGCACTTCAGACAGACCTTACACTGAAGCTTTCTTT
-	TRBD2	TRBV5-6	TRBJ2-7	CASSYGTSGYEQYF	TGTGCCAGCAGCTACGGGACTAGCGGCTACGAGCAGTACTTC
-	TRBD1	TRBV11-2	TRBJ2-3	CASSAARTGVTDTQYF	TGTGCCAGCAGCGCCGCCCGGACAGGGGTCACAGATACGCAGTATTTT
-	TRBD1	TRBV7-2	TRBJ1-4	CASSLVGQAYNEKLFF	TGTGCCAGCAGCTTAGTTGGACAGGCCTATAATGAAAAACTGTTTTTT
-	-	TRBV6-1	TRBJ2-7	CASSEAGGEQYF	TGTGCCAGCAGTGAAGCAGGGGGCGAGCAGTACTTC
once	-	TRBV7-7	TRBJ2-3	CASSPTGLFQVSTDTQYF	TGTGCCAGCAGCCCCACGGGACTGTTCCAGGTAAGCACAGATACGCAGTATTTT
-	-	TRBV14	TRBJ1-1	CASSININTEAFF	TGTGCCAGCAGCATTAATATCAACACTGAAGCTTTCTTT
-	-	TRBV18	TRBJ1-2	CASSPAGAYGYTF	TGTGCCAGCTCACCGGCTGGGGCCTATGGCTACACCTTC
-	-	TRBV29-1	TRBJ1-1	CSVEVLLNTEAFF	TGCAGCGTTGAAGTACTACTGAACACTGAAGCTTTCTTT